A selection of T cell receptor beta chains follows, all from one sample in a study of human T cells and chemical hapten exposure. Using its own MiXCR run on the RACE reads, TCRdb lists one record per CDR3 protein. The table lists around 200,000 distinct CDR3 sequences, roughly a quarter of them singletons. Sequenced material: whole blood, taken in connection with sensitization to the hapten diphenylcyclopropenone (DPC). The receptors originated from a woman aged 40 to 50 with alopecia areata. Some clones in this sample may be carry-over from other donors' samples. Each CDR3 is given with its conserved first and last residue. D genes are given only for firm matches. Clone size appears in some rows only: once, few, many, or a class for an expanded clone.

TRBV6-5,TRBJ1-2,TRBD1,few,TGTGCCAGCAGCAACAGGGGGGAGTGGGATGGCTACACCTTC,CASSNRGEWDGYTF
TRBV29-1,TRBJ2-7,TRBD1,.,TGCAGCGTTGTGAGCCCGGGACAGGGTTACGAGCAGTACTTC,CSVVSPGQGYEQYF
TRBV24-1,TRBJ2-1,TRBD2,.,TGTGCCACTGGGGAGGGCTCCTACAATGAGCAGTTCTTC,CATGEGSYNEQFF
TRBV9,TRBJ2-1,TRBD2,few,TGTGCCAGCAGCCCCGGGGCTAGCGGGAACCTCTACAATGAGCAGTTCTTC,CASSPGASGNLYNEQFF
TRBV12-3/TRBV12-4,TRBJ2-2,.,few,TGTGCCAGCAGTTTAGCGAGCGGAGGGGGCAACACCGGGGAGCTGTTTTTT,CASSLASGGGNTGELFF
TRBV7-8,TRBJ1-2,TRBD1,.,TGTGCCAGCAGCTCCCGTCAACAGGGGGGGGGCTACACCTTC,CASSSRQQGGGYTF
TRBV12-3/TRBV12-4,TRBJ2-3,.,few,TGTGCCAGCAGTTTACAGAGCACAGATACGCAGTATTTT,CASSLQSTDTQYF
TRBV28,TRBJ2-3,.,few,TGTGCCAGCAGCCCGACAGGATGGCCTAGGGCAGATACGCAGTATTTT,CASSPTGWPRADTQYF
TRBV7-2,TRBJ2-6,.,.,TGTGCCAGCAGCTTAGGGCTCCGGGGCGTTGGGGCCAACGTCCTGACTTTC,CASSLGLRGVGANVLTF
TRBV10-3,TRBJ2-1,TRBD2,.,TGTGCCATCAGACCCGGGACTACAGATGAGCAGTTCTTC,CAIRPGTTDEQFF
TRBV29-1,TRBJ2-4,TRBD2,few,TGCAGCGTTCAGCGGGATGATGAAAACATTCAGTACTTC,CSVQRDDENIQYF
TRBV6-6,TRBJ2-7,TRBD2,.,TGTGCCAGCAGTTACTCGACCGGGAGGCCCTACGAGCAGTACTTC,CASSYSTGRPYEQYF
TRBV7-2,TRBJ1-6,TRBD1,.,TGTGCCAGCAGCCTGCCGACAGGGATTGCTTCACCCCTCCACTTT,CASSLPTGIASPLHF
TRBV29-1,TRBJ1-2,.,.,TGCAGCGTTGGAGCGGACGATAACTATGGCTACACCTTC,CSVGADDNYGYTF
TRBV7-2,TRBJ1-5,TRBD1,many,TGTGCCAGCAGCCCGCTCGCCACAGGGGAGAGGTATCAGCCCCAGCATTTT,CASSPLATGERYQPQHF
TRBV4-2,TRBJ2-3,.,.,TGTGCCAGCAGCCAAGAGGTGGCGGGGGCGACAGATACGCAGTATTTT,CASSQEVAGATDTQYF
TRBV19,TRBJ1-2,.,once,TGTGCCAGTAGTATAAACTCCCCGTATAGTGGCTACACCTTC,CASSINSPYSGYTF
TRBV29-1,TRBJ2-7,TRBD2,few,TGCAGCGTTGGAGCTAGCGGAGACTACGAGCAGTACTTC,CSVGASGDYEQYF
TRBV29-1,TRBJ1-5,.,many,TGCAGCGTTCTAGAGAATAGCAATCAGCCCCAGCATTTT,CSVLENSNQPQHF
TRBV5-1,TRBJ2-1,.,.,TGCGCCAGCAGCCTGGACAGTTTCTACAATGAGCAGTTCTTC,CASSLDSFYNEQFF
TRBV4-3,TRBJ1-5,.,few,TGCGCCAGCAGCCAAGACAGGATGACTCAGCCCCAGCATTTT,CASSQDRMTQPQHF
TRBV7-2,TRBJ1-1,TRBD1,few,TGTGCCAGCAGCTTACGGGGACAGGTGAACACTGAAGCTTTCTTT,CASSLRGQVNTEAFF